This T cell receptor (beta chain) was captured by sequencing in a study of technical replicates of blood from a handful of donors (dated by TCRdb to 2016 to 2017). To note about this clone: It lacks a known antigen. Within one base of it there is no much larger clone, and no base qualities were kept.

From cysteine to phenylalanine, the CDR3 is 15 amino acids long. Only CDR3 DNA remains: 45 bases, in frame from the first base. A distance of 13 bases separates the germline ends of V and J, which lose 6 bases and 0 bases respectively. The CDR1 and CDR2 encoded by the germline V gene are MNHEY and SVGAGI. The library was prepared using the immunoSEQ multiplex PCR assay. In its TCRdb copy, this immuneACCESS table keeps in-frame sequences only and misses some clones. Where compared with another copy, unresolved V genes explain less than half of these, and the others have no known cause. Present in this sample are roughly 60,000 clones, 75% to 90% of which were seen just once. Of the sample, over 4.5% falls within the top ten clones.

Sequences were obtained from PBMCs. The V and J segments used are TRBV6-5 and TRBJ2-3; no confident D gene assignment can be made. The clonotype was recovered from a human donor in good health. Some clones in this sample may be carry-over from other donors' samples. The bases read TGTGCCAGCAGACCTTTTAGACTTAGCACAGATACGCAGTATTTT. This codes for CASRPFRLSTDTQYF.